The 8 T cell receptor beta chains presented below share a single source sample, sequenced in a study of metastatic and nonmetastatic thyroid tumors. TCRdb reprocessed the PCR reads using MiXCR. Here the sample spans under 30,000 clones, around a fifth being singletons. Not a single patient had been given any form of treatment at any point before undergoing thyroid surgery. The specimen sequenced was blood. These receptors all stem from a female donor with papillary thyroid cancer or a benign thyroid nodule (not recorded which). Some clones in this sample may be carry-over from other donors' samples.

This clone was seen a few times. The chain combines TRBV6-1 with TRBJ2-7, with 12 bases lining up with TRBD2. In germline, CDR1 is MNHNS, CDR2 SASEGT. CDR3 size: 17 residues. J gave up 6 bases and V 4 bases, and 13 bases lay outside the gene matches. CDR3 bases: TGTGCCAGCAGTGGCCGACTAGCGGGAGTCCCGGATGGCGAGCAGTACTTC. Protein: CASSGRLAGVPDGEQYF.

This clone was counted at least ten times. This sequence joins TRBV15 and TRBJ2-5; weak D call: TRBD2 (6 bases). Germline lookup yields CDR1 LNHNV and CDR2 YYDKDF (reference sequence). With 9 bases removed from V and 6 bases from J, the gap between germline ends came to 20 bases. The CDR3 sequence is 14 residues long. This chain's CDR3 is CATQPEGGMKTQYF. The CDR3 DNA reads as TGTGCCACGCAACCTGAGGGAGGTATGAAGACCCAGTACTTC.

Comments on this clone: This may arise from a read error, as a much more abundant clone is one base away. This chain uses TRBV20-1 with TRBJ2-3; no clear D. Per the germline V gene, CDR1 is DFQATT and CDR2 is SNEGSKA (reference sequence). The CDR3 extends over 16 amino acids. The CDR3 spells CSARDLKGSGTDTRYF. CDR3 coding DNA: TGCAGTGCTAGAGATTTGAAGGGCAGTGGCACAGATACGCGGTATTTT.

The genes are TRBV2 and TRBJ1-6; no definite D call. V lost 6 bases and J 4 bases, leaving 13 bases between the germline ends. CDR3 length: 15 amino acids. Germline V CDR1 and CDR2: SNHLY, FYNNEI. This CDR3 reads CASRLVPMYNSPLHF. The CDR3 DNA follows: TGTGCCAGCAGGCTGGTCCCAATGTATAATTCACCCCTCCACTTT.

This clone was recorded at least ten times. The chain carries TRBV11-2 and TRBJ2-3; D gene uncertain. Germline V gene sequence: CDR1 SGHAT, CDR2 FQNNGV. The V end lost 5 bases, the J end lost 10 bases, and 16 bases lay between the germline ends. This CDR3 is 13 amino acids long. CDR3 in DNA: TGTGCCAGCAGCGGAAATGGGCCACGAGCGCAGTATTTT. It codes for CASSGNGPRAQYF.

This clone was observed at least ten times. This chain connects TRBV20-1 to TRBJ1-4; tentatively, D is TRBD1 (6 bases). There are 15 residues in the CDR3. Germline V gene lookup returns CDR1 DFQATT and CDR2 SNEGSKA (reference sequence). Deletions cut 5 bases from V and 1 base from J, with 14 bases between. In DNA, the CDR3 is TGCAGTGCTTCCACAGGGAGGGTAACTAATGAAAAACTGTTTTTT. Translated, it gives CSASTGRVTNEKLFF.

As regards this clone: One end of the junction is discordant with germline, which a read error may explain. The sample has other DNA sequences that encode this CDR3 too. DNA for the CDR3: TGTGGTGCTAGAGCCCCCGAACTAGAATGGTCCGGCGGGGAGCTGTTTTTT. This encodes CGARAPELEWSGGELFF. The rearrangement links TRBV20-1 to TRBJ2-2; D is perhaps TRBD2 (5 bases). Germline V gene sequence: CDR1 DFQATT, CDR2 SNEGSKA (reference sequence). This CDR3 is 17 amino acids long.

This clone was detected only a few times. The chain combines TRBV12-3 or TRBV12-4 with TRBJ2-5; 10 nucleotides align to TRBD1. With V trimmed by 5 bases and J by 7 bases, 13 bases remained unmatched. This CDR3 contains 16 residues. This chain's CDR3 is CASSPSGTGAPGTQYF. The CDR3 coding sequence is TGTGCCAGCAGTCCGAGCGGGACAGGGGCCCCAGGGACCCAGTACTTC.